Listed below are T cell receptor beta chains from one sample, sequenced in a study of preoperative IRX-2 immunotherapy in early breast cancer. Profiling relied on immunoSEQ multiplex PCR, and the TCRdb table lists in-frame clones only, not all of them. The sample lists approximately 31,000 clones; over 85% were seen once. The specimen comprised tumor tissue, sampled after IRX-2 immunotherapy. These TCRs come from a human donor with breast cancer. Each CDR3 is given with its conserved first and last residue. The D gene is left open where the match is weak. Clone size appears in some rows only: once, few, many, or a class for an expanded clone.

j_call clone_size v_call d_call cdr3_aa cdr3_nt
TRBJ2-7 NA TRBV30 NA CAWTLGQGNYEQYF TGTGCCTGGACCCTGGGGCAGGGGAACTACGAGCAGTACTTC
TRBJ2-2 NA TRBV11-3 NA CASSLDLGKAGLNTGELFF TGTGCCAGCAGCTTAGATCTCGGGAAGGCTGGACTTAACACCGGGGAGCTGTTTTTT
TRBJ1-5 NA TRBV6-8 TRBD1 CASSYGQGNQPQHF TGTGCCAGCAGTTACGGACAGGGCAATCAGCCCCAGCATTTT
TRBJ2-2 NA TRBV6-4 NA CASSYGRGDAGELFF TGTGCCAGCAGTTACGGAAGGGGAGACGCCGGGGAGCTGTTTTTT
TRBJ2-2 few TRBV19 TRBD1 CASSMGTGEAGELFF TGTGCCAGTAGTATGGGGACAGGGGAGGCCGGGGAGCTGTTTTTT
TRBJ1-5 NA TRBV7-4 NA CASSLTNSNQPQHF TGTGCCAGCAGCTTAACGAATAGCAATCAGCCCCAGCATTTT
TRBJ1-6 NA TRBV11-3 NA CASSFEGRLHNSPLHF TGTGCCAGCAGCTTCGAAGGAAGACTACATAATTCACCCCTCCACTTT
TRBJ2-7 NA TRBV7-8 NA CASSMSGPYEQYF TGTGCCAGCAGCATGTCGGGGCCCTACGAGCAGTACTTC
TRBJ2-2 NA TRBV6-8 NA CASSYHTGELFF TGTGCCAGCAGTTACCACACCGGGGAGCTGTTTTTT
TRBJ1-1 NA TRBV5-1 NA CASSLGGFRAEAFF TGCGCCAGCAGCTTGGGAGGTTTTAGGGCTGAAGCTTTCTTT
TRBJ2-7 NA TRBV30 NA CAWGRAYEQYF TGTGCCTGGGGGCGTGCTTACGAGCAGTACTTC
TRBJ1-6 NA TRBV28 NA CATVSSYNSPLHF TGTGCCACCGTATCCTCCTATAATTCACCCCTCCACTTT
TRBJ1-5 NA TRBV19 NA CASSGGGGSNQPQHF TGTGCCAGTAGTGGTGGAGGGGGTTCCAATCAGCCCCAGCATTTT